This is a list of T cell receptor beta chains from one sample in a study of human T cells and chemical hapten exposure. TCRdb processed the RACE reads anew with MiXCR; each CDR3 protein has one entry. The sample includes about 160,000 distinct CDR3 sequences, 28% seen only once; the top ten take 2.1%. The sample in question was whole blood, obtained in connection with sensitization to the hapten diphenylcyclopropenone (DPC). These receptors were collected from a woman under 30 with alopecia areata. Some clones in this sample may be carry-over from other donors' samples. Each CDR3 is given with its conserved first and last residue. D genes are given only for firm matches. A row's size may be missing; if present it is once, few, many or a size class.

J gene	clone size	D gene	V gene	CDR3 DNA	CDR3 protein
TRBJ2-3	-	-	TRBV2	TGTGCCAGCAGTCGTCCGGATAGCGGCACAGATACGCAGTATTTT	CASSRPDSGTDTQYF
TRBJ2-7	-	-	TRBV10-3	TGTTCCGCAGGGGTGGACGGGGGACGGGAGCAGTACTTC	CSAGVDGGREQYF
TRBJ2-3	few	TRBD2	TRBV12-3/TRBV12-4	TGTGCCAGCAGTCAACACCAAACGGGGGGAGATACGCAGTATTTT	CASSQHQTGGDTQYF
TRBJ2-5	-	TRBD1	TRBV6-5	TGTGCCAGCAGCCAGGGACAGGGCAGAGAGACCCAGTACTTC	CASSQGQGRETQYF
TRBJ2-7	-	TRBD2	TRBV5-6	TGTGCCAGCAGCTTCTATGTGTCTAGCGGGAGCTACGAGCAGTACTTC	CASSFYVSSGSYEQYF
TRBJ1-2	-	-	TRBV28	TGTGCCAGCAGTTTACGAGGGGCCGGGGGCTACACCTTC	CASSLRGAGGYTF
TRBJ2-5	-	TRBD2	TRBV7-3	TGTGCCAGCAGCTTAGGCGGGACTAGCGGTATTGAGACCCAGTACTTC	CASSLGGTSGIETQYF
TRBJ2-5	-	TRBD1	TRBV29-1	TGCAGCGTCGACAGAACGGCGACAGGGTACGGCGCCCAGTACTTC	CSVDRTATGYGAQYF
TRBJ2-2	-	TRBD2	TRBV6-4	TGTGCCAGCAGTGCCGGGACTAGCGCCGGGGAGCTGTTTTTT	CASSAGTSAGELFF
TRBJ2-1	once	-	TRBV4-1	TGCGCCAGCAGCCATGGGAATGAGCAGTTCTTC	CASSHGNEQFF
TRBJ1-1	-	-	TRBV2	TGTGCCAGCAGGAAAATTGAGGGGACTGAAGCTTTCTTT	CASRKIEGTEAFF
TRBJ2-7	few	-	TRBV10-3	TGTGCCATCAATCCGGGCCCGGGGGACCACGAGCAGTACTTC	CAINPGPGDHEQYF
TRBJ2-7	-	-	TRBV5-5	TGTGCCAGCAGCTTTACCGGGACACTATACGAGCAGTACTTC	CASSFTGTLYEQYF
TRBJ2-1	many	TRBD2	TRBV7-8	TGTGCCAGCAGCTTAGATTCTAGCGGGGGGGCCGGGTTCAATGAGCAGTTCTTC	CASSLDSSGGAGFNEQFF
TRBJ2-7	few	-	TRBV29-1	TGCAGCGTTGGGCCGGGCTCCTACGAGCAGTACTTC	CSVGPGSYEQYF
TRBJ2-7	few	TRBD2	TRBV18	TGTGCCAGCTCACCACCGAACAGCGGGGCCATTTACGAGCAGTACTTC	CASSPPNSGAIYEQYF
TRBJ2-6	-	-	TRBV29-1	TGCAGCGTTCCAGACTCTGGGGCCAACGTCCTGACTTTC	CSVPDSGANVLTF
TRBJ2-1	once	TRBD2	TRBV4-2	TGTGTCAGCAGCCAATCGGGACTAGTATCCAATGAGCAGTTCTTC	CVSSQSGLVSNEQFF
TRBJ2-3	once	-	TRBV20-1	TGCAGTGCTAGCGGGAGCCTCAGCACAGATACGCAGTATTTT	CSASGSLSTDTQYF
TRBJ1-4	few	-	TRBV10-3	TGTGCCATCAGCCCGGGACTGAGTAATGAAAAACTGTTTTTT	CAISPGLSNEKLFF
TRBJ2-7	-	-	TRBV12-3/TRBV12-4	TGTGCCAGCAGTTTGGGATCTGGCCCCTACGAGCAGTACTTC	CASSLGSGPYEQYF
TRBJ1-5	-	TRBD1	TRBV20-1	TGCAGTGTTGCAAACCGGGACAGGATTTATAGCAATCAGCCCCAGCATTTT	CSVANRDRIYSNQPQHF
TRBJ2-3	-	TRBD2	TRBV7-2	TGTGCCAGCAGCAAAGAGGCTAGCGGGAGAGATACGCAGTATTTT	CASSKEASGRDTQYF
TRBJ2-7	-	-	TRBV20-1	TGCAGTGCTAGGGGCCCCTACGAGCAGTACTTC	CSARGPYEQYF
TRBJ2-7	few	-	TRBV20-1	TGCAGTGCTAGGATAAGCGGCCGCGAGCAGTACTTC	CSARISGREQYF
TRBJ1-3	-	-	TRBV4-3	TGCGCCAGCAGCCAAGAAGGCGGTGGAAACACCATATATTTT	CASSQEGGGNTIYF
TRBJ2-6	many	-	TRBV11-2	TGTGCCAGCAGCTTAGATCCCTCTGGGGCCAACGTCCTGACTTTC	CASSLDPSGANVLTF
TRBJ2-2	few	-	TRBV10-2	TGCGCCAGCAGTGATGTTGGGGGGCGCGGGGAGCTGTTTTTT	CASSDVGGRGELFF
TRBJ1-1	-	-	TRBV7-2	TGTGCCAGCAGCTTAGTCCAAAAGGGAGGAGCTTTCTTT	CASSLVQKGGAFF
TRBJ2-1	few	-	TRBV6-5	TGTGCCAGCATAGGGCAGAATTACAATGAGCAGTTCTTC	CASIGQNYNEQFF
TRBJ2-1	-	TRBD2	TRBV30	TGTGCCTGGAGAAGGGGCCCTCCGGGGGGTGAGCAGTTCTTC	CAWRRGPPGGEQFF
TRBJ2-7	few	-	TRBV6-5	TGTGCCAGCAGTAGGACGGCTAACTCCTACGAGCAGTACTTC	CASSRTANSYEQYF
TRBJ2-7	few	TRBD2	TRBV28	TGTGCCAGCAGACCCGGGACTAGCAGCTCCTACGAGCAGTACTTC	CASRPGTSSSYEQYF
TRBJ2-3	-	-	TRBV7-6	TGTGCCAGCACTAGCTTTGACACAGATACGCAGTATTTT	CASTSFDTDTQYF
TRBJ2-3	-	TRBD2	TRBV9	TGTGCCAGCAGCGTAGAGGTTAGCGGGAGTGGAGATACGCAGTATTTT	CASSVEVSGSGDTQYF
TRBJ2-1	-	-	TRBV7-9	TGTGCCAGCAGCTTAGAGGTTAACGGGTTAAGGTCCTACAATGAGCAGTTCTTC	CASSLEVNGLRSYNEQFF
TRBJ1-1	few	-	TRBV7-9	TGTGCCAGCAGCTTTTCCTCCTCGGGAGCAGCAAACACTGAAGCTTTCTTT	CASSFSSSGAANTEAFF
TRBJ2-7	many	-	TRBV5-1	TGCGCCAGCAGCCCCGGCACTTCCGAGCAGTACTTC	CASSPGTSEQYF
TRBJ1-1	-	-	TRBV2	TGTGCCAGCAGTGGAGGGGGAATTGAAGCTTTCTTT	CASSGGGIEAFF
TRBJ1-2	few	TRBD1	TRBV29-1	TGCAGCGCCCGGGACAGGGTTTCTCGGTCGCATGGCTACACCTTC	CSARDRVSRSHGYTF
TRBJ2-6	few	TRBD1	TRBV7-3	TGTGCCAGCAGCCCGACGGACAGGGGGCTTGGGGCCAACGTCCTGACTTTC	CASSPTDRGLGANVLTF
TRBJ1-1	few	-	TRBV11-2	TGTGCCAGCAGCCTTATCAAAGGCAAAACCCCGAGGGAAGCTTTCTTT	CASSLIKGKTPREAFF